Reported below is one T cell receptor (beta chain). Antigen specificity is unknown. This sample is drawn from a study of response to subunit inactivated influenza vaccine. TCRdb redid the calling of the RT-PCR reads with MiXCR, one entry per CDR3 protein. The sample holds hundreds of thousands of distinct CDR3 sequences, around 20% seen once. Findings of the study overall: The authors offered the suggestion that each seasonal influenza vaccination recruits few new T cells.

This CDR3 contains 16 residues. The sequenced sample was PBMCs from blood, obtained 21 months after vaccination. This receptor was obtained from a man aged 50 to 75 who received an inactivated influenza vaccine. The chain links TRBV21-1 to TRBJ2-1; the D segment call TRBD2 is taken from the table without a DNA check. TRBV21-1 is noted as a pseudogene. The CDR3 sequence is CASSKSPGPGLNEQFF. The CDR3 nucleotides read TGTGCCAGCAGCAAATCCCCAGGGCCGGGCCTCAATGAGCAGTTCTTC.